This is a list of T cell receptor beta chains from one sample in a study of shared clonotypes between healthy human individuals. Only in-frame clones appear in the TCRdb table, and some are missing; sequencing was by immunoSEQ multiplex PCR. The table includes 2 million to 2.5 million clones, 85% to 95% detected once. The specimen sequenced was naive CD4+ T cells from PBMCs. Receptor source: a man between 18 and 35 years old in good health. Some clones in this sample may be carry-over from other donors' samples. CDR3s include the opening cysteine and the closing phenylalanine or tryptophan. D genes are given only for firm matches. Where a row states a size, it is once, few, many or the class of an expanded clone; other rows omit it.

j_call clone_size v_call d_call cdr3_aa cdr3_nt
TRBJ2-7 . TRBV5-1 TRBD1 CASSLPTGGVDEQYF TGCGCCAGCAGCTTGCCGACAGGGGGTGTCGACGAGCAGTACTTC
TRBJ2-5 . TRBV18 . CASSLLLAETQYF TGTGCCAGCTCACTACTATTGGCGGAGACCCAGTACTTC
TRBJ1-1 . TRBV2 . CASSAGTEAFF TGTGCCAGCAGTGCCGGGACTGAAGCTTTCTTT
TRBJ2-1 . TRBV5-1 TRBD1 CASSFEGAGNEQFF TGCGCCAGCAGCTTTGAGGGGGCGGGCAATGAGCAGTTCTTC
TRBJ2-5 . TRBV7-3 TRBD1 CASSFPATGGQETQYF TGTGCCAGCAGCTTCCCCGCCACAGGGGGCCAAGAGACCCAGTACTTC
TRBJ2-7 . TRBV7-3 . CASSRNPGAQAYEQYF TGTGCCAGCAGCCGCAATCCGGGAGCTCAAGCCTACGAGCAGTACTTC
TRBJ2-1 . TRBV18 . CASSRLSSSYNEQFF TGTGCCAGCTCACGACTTTCTAGCTCCTACAATGAGCAGTTCTTC
TRBJ1-3 . TRBV9 . CASSVSTGPSSGNTIYF TGTGCCAGCAGCGTGAGTACAGGCCCAAGCTCTGGAAACACCATATATTTT
TRBJ1-2 . TRBV28 . CASSKDGGYGYTF TGTGCCAGCAGTAAGGACGGGGGCTATGGCTACACCTTC
TRBJ2-1 . TRBV28 . CASSSYTYNEQFF TGTGCCAGCAGTTCTTATACCTACAATGAGCAGTTCTTC
TRBJ2-2 . TRBV5-6 TRBD2 CASSLALSGRSRTGELFF TGTGCCAGCAGCTTGGCCCTTAGCGGGAGGTCGAGAACCGGGGAGCTGTTTTTT
TRBJ2-7 . TRBV4-1 TRBD2 CASSPGLERSEQYF TGCGCCAGCAGCCCGGGACTAGAACGGTCCGAGCAGTACTTC
TRBJ2-7 . TRBV5-1 TRBD2 CASSSLLAGPYYEQYF TGCGCCAGCAGCTCCCTACTAGCGGGACCTTACTACGAGCAGTACTTC
TRBJ1-4 few TRBV30 . CAWRQQGPNEKLFF TGTGCCTGGAGGCAACAGGGCCCTAATGAAAAACTGTTTTTT
TRBJ2-7 . TRBV6-5 . CASRRRRDNSYEQYF TGTGCCAGCAGGAGACGTCGGGACAACTCCTACGAGCAGTACTTC
TRBJ2-1 . TRBV7-9 TRBD2 CASSSIAGSSYNEQFF TGTGCCAGCAGCTCAATAGCGGGGTCCTCCTACAATGAGCAGTTCTTC
TRBJ2-5 . TRBV19 . CAGQETQYF TGTGCCGGTCAAGAGACCCAGTACTTC
TRBJ2-1 . TRBV5-1 . CASSPFNNEQFF TGCGCCAGCAGCCCTTTTAACAATGAGCAGTTCTTC
TRBJ1-1 . TRBV7-9 . CASSSPHTNTEAFF TGTGCCAGCAGCTCCCCCCATACGAACACTGAAGCTTTCTTT
TRBJ2-3 . TRBV5-6 . CASSLDTGLTDTQYF TGTGCCAGCAGCTTGGACACAGGGTTGACAGATACGCAGTATTTT
TRBJ1-2 . TRBV28 . CASSRTNPRGYTF TGTGCCAGCAGTCGGACCAACCCCAGGGGCTACACCTTC
TRBJ2-7 . TRBV4-2 . CASSQPDRVDDEQYF TGTGCCAGCAGCCAACCGGACCGGGTTGACGACGAGCAGTACTTC
TRBJ1-2 few TRBV5-1 . CASSLGDNYGYTF TGCGCCAGCAGCTTGGGGGATAACTATGGCTACACCTTC
TRBJ1-3 . TRBV28 . CASSSPSLQGSGNTIYF TGTGCCAGCAGTTCGCCCTCTCTTCAGGGTTCCGGAAACACCATATATTTT
TRBJ1-4 . TRBV18 TRBD1 CASSPRTLADRGGYEKLFF TGTGCCAGCTCACCCCGTACCCTTGCGGACAGGGGCGGTTATGAAAAACTGTTTTTT
TRBJ2-3 . TRBV4-1 . CASRLGQDTDTQYF TGCGCCAGCAGGCTAGGACAAGACACAGATACGCAGTATTTT
TRBJ2-3 . TRBV5-1 . CASSFRGVFTDTQYF TGCGCCAGCAGCTTCCGAGGGGTTTTCACAGATACGCAGTATTTT
TRBJ2-5 . TRBV9 . CASSGGDRETQYF TGTGCCAGCAGCGGCGGGGACCGAGAGACCCAGTACTTC
TRBJ1-1 few TRBV29-1 . CSVEYGGRGGTEAFF TGCAGCGTTGAATACGGAGGGCGAGGGGGCACTGAAGCTTTCTTT
TRBJ1-6 . TRBV2 . CASQTGQAFKSPLHF TGTGCCAGCCAGACCGGGCAGGCCTTTAAGTCACCCCTCCACTTT
TRBJ2-1 . TRBV18 . CASSPQVSSYNEQFF TGTGCCAGCTCACCCCAGGTTAGCTCCTACAATGAGCAGTTCTTC
TRBJ2-4 once TRBV28 . CASSISGVTKNIQYF TGTGCCAGCAGCATATCGGGGGTTACCAAAAACATTCAGTACTTC
TRBJ1-1 . TRBV10-3 . CAIRRTENTEAFF TGTGCCATCAGACGGACAGAGAACACTGAAGCTTTCTTT